This TCR beta chain is drawn from a study of T-cell reconstitution after alpha-beta-depleted transplantation in children. A few counts support this clonotype. Per germline, CDR1 SGHRS and CDR2 YFSETQ. This CDR3 is 15 amino acids long. The V end lost 4 bases, the J end lost 5 bases, and 19 bases lay between the germline ends. TCRbeta library preparation incorporated unique molecular identifiers. MiXCR, run by TCRdb on the PCR reads, gives a single entry per CDR3 protein. The sample lists 610,000 or so distinct CDR3 sequences, 25% to 30% occurring once. This specimen consisted of PBMCs, obtained before TCRalphabeta/CD19-depleted stem cell transplant. The chain joins TRBV5-1 to TRBJ2-7; TRBD2 might be the D (6 bases). The clonotype originates from a boy under two years old with Wiskott-Aldrich syndrome, due to receive a stem cell transplant. Written as DNA, the CDR3 is TGCGCCAGCAGCGCCTCCACGGGAGATATCAACGAGCAGTACTTC. It encodes CASSASTGDINEQYF. The whole variable domain, filled in from reference TRBV5-1 and TRBJ2-7, reads KAGVTQTPRYLIKTRGQQVTLSCSPISGHRSVSWYQQTPGQGLQFLFEYFSETQRNKGNFPGRFSGRQFSNSRSEMNVSTLELGDSALYLCASSASTGDINEQYFGPGTRLTVT.